This TCR beta chain was captured in a study of CD8 T cells in ankylosing spondylitis. Findings and caveats of the study: Reportedly, matched ankylosing spondylitis synovial fluid was significantly enriched for disease-linked clones.

This clonotype was picked up many times. Its antigen is unidentified. The authors made TCR beta libraries by quantitative 5'-RACE with molecular barcodes. Using its own MiXCR run on the 5' RACE reads, TCRdb lists one record per CDR3 protein. This table has some 240,000 distinct CDR3 sequences, more than 20% appearing once. This TCR came from a male donor with ankylosing spondylitis or in good health (not recorded which). Input material: blood, either unsorted or a sorted T cell fraction (not recorded which).

CDR3 bases: TGCGCCAGCAGCACGAACACCGGGGAGCTGTTTTTT. It codes for CASSTNTGELFF. V gene TRBV5-1 combines with J gene TRBJ2-2; no reliable D call. The germline V gene has CDR1 SGHRS and CDR2 YFSETQ. This CDR3 region has 12 residues. The germline V and J ends were trimmed by 4 bases and 0 bases, with 1 base remaining between them.